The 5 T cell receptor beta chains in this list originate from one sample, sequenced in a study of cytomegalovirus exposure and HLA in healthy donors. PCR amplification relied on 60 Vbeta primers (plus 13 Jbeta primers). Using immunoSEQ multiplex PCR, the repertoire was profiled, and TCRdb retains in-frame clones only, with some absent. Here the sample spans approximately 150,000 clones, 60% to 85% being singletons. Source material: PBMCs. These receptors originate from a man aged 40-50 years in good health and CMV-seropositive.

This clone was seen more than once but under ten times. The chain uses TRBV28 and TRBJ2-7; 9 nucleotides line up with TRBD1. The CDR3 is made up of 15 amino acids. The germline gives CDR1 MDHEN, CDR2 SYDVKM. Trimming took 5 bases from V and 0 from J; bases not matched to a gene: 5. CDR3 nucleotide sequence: TGTGCCAGCAGTGTCACAGGGGGCTACTCCTACGAGCAGTACTTC. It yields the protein CASSVTGGYSYEQYF. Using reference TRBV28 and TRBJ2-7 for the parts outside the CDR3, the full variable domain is DVKVTQSSRYLVKRTGEKVFLECVQDMDHENMFWYRQDPGLGLRLIYFSYDVKMKEKGDIPEGYSVSREKKERFSLILESASTNQTSMYLCASSVTGGYSYEQYFGPGTRLTVT.

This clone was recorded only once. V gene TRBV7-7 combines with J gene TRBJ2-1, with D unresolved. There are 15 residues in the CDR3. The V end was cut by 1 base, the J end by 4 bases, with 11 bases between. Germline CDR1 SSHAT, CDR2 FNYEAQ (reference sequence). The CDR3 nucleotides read TGTGCCAGCAGCTTAGACATAGGAGCTTACAATGAGCAGTTCTTC. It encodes CASSLDIGAYNEQFF.

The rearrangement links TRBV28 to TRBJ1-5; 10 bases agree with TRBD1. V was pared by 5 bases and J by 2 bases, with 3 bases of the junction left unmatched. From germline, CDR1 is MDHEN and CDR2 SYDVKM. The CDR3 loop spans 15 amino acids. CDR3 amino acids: CASSIGTGGNQPQHF. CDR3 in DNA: TGTGCCAGCAGTATAGGGACAGGGGGCAATCAGCCCCAGCATTTT.

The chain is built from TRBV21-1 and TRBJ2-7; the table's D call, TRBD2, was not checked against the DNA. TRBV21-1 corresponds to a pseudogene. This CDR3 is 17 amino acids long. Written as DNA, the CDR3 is TGTGCCAGCAGCAGTGCCCCTCGGCCTAGCGGGAAATACGAGCAGTACTTC. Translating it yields CASSSAPRPSGKYEQYF.

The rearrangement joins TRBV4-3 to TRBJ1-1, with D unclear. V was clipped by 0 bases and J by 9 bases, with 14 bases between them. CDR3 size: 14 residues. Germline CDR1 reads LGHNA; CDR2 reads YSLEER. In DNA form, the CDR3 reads TGCGCCAGCAGCCAAGATTACTGGGCCGGCAAAGCTTTCTTT. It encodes CASSQDYWAGKAFF.